This T cell receptor (beta chain) was sequenced during a study of molecular identifiers for immune sequencing clone quantification. In this sample, this clonotype turned up a few times. The conserved phenylalanine or tryptophan is not found at the CDR3 terminus, so this likely reflects a read error. Germline CDR1 and CDR2: SEHNR and FQNEAQ (reference sequence). CDR3 size: 17 residues. With 4 bases clipped from V and 0 bases from J, the junction kept 11 bases outside the gene matches. Using its own MiXCR run on the PCR reads, TCRdb lists one record per CDR3 protein. The table includes some 8,500 distinct CDR3 sequences, roughly an eighth detected once.

The chain has TRBV7-9 and TRBJ1-1, with 7 bases identical to TRBD1. The TCR comes from a human donor in good health. Some libraries in this study had Jurkat cell RNA spiked in. Material for sequencing was naive CD8+ T cells from blood, with Jurkat cell RNA spiked in. Indicated subset: FACS-sorted CD8+CD4-CCR7+CD45RA+ naive T cells. The CDR3 region has the DNA TGTGCCAGCAGCTCAAGCCCCGGGACAGAAATGAACACTGAAGCTTTCCTT. Protein: CASSSSPGTEMNTEAFL.